This TCR beta chain was sequenced for a study of blood T cell repertoires in COVID-19. About the research overall: Nucleic acid was either cDNA or gDNA, and it came from T cells, B-cell-depleted T cells, or PBMCs.

The CDR3 runs to 15 residues. Per germline, CDR1 LGHDT and CDR2 YNNKEL (reference sequence). Deletions cut 4 bases from V and 3 bases from J, with 16 bases between. Sequencing was performed with immunoSEQ multiplex PCR; in TCRdb, only in-frame clones are kept and a portion is missing. The sample lists about 230,000 clones, 75% to 85% occurring once. This chain uses TRBV3-1 (or the pseudogene TRBV3-2) with TRBJ2-7; D is undetermined. The TCR originated in a woman in her fifties or sixties with acute or convalescent COVID-19. The sequencing input was peripheral blood. This CDR3 is CASSRKNRPGYEQYF. The DNA for the CDR3 is TGTGCCAGCAGCCGGAAAAACAGACCTGGCTACGAGCAGTACTTC.